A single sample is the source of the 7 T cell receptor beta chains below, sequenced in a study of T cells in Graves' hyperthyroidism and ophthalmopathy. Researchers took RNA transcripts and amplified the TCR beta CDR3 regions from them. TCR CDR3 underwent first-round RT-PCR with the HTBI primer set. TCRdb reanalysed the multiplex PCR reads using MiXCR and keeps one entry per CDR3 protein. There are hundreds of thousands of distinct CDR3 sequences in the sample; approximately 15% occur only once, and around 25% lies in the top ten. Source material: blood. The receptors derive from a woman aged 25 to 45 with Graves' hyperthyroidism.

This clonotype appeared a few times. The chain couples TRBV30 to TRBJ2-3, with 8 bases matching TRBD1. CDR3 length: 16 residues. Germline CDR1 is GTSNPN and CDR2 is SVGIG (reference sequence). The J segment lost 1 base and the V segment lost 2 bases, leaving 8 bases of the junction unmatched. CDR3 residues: CAWSWFSGGRTDTQYF. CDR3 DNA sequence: TGTGCCTGGAGTTGGTTTTCAGGGGGCCGCACAGATACGCAGTATTTT.

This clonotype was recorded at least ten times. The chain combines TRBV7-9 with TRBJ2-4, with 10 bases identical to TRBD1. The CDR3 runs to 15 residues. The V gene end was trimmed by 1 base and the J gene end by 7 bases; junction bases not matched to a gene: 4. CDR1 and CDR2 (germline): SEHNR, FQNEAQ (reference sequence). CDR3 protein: CASSLGRDRGNIQYF. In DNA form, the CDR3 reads TGTGCCAGCAGCTTAGGGCGGGACAGGGGTAACATTCAGTACTTC.

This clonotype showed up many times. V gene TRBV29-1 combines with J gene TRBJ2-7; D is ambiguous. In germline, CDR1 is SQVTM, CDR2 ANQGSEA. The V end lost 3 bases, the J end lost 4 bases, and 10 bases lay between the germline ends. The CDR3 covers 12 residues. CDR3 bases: TGCAGCGTTGAGGGCAGAGATTACGAGCAGTACTTC. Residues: CSVEGRDYEQYF.

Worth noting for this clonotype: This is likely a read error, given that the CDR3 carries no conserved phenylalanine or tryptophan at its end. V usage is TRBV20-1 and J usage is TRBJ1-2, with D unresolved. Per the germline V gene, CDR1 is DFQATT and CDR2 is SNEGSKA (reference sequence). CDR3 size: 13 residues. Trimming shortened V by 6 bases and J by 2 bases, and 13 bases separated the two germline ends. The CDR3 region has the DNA TGCAGTGCCAGTCGCGCAGAGAACTATGGCTACACCCTC. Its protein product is CSASRAENYGYTL.

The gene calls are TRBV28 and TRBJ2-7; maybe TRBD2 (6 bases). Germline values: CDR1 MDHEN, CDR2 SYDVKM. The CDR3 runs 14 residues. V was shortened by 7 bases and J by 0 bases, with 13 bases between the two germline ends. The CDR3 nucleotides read TGTGCCAGCACCCGGAGGGGAGACTCCTACGAGCAGTACTTC. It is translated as CASTRRGDSYEQYF.

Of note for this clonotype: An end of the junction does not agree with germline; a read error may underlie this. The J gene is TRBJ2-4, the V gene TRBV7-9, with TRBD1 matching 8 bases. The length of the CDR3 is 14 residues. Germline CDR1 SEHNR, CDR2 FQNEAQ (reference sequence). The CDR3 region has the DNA TGTGCCACCAGCCCCCAGGGGGCGAGGAACATTCAGTACTTC. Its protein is CATSPQGARNIQYF.

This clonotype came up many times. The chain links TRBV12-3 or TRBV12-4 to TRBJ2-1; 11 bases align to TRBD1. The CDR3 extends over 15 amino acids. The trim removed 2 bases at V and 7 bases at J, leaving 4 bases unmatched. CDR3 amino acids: CASSLPGQGGNEQFF. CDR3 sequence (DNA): TGTGCCAGCAGTTTACCGGGACAGGGGGGAAATGAGCAGTTCTTC.